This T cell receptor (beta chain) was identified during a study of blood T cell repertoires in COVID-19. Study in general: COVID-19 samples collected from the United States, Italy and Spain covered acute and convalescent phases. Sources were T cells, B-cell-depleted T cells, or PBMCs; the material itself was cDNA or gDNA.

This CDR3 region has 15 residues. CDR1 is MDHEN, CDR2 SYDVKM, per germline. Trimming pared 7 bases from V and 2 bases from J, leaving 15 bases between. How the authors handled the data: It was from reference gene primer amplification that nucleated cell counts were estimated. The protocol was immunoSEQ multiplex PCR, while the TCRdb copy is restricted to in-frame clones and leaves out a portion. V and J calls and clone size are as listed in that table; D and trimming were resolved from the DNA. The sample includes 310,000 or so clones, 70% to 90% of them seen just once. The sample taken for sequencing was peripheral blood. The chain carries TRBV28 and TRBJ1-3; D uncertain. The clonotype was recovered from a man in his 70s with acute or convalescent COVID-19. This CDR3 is CASTTSRRTGNTIYF. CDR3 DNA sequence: TGTGCCAGCACCACCTCACGGAGGACTGGAAACACCATATATTTT.